This T cell receptor beta chain derives from a study of T cells after yellow fever vaccination. Study-level findings and limits: Overlap between CD4 and CD8 compartments was detected for a small share of clonotypes.

Each CDR3 protein gets one entry after TCRdb re-called the 5' RACE reads with MiXCR. The profile shows 300,000 or so distinct CDR3 sequences, about 8.3% of them singletons. The sample holds a few counts of this clonotype. Its antigen is not identified. The V end was cut by 4 bases, the J end by 2 bases, with 13 bases between. The CDR3 runs to 14 residues. The germline V gene encodes CDR1 SGHRS and CDR2 YFSETQ. The chain uses TRBV5-1 and TRBJ2-7; D may match TRBD1 or TRBD2 (7 bases each). The receptor comes from a man younger than 30 who received the YFV17D yellow fever vaccine. The source material was PBMCs, sampled about 49 days after the first yellow fever vaccination. The CDR3 nucleotides are TGCGCCAGCAGCGACCAGGGGGGGACCTACGAGCAGTACTTC. It specifies CASSDQGGTYEQYF.